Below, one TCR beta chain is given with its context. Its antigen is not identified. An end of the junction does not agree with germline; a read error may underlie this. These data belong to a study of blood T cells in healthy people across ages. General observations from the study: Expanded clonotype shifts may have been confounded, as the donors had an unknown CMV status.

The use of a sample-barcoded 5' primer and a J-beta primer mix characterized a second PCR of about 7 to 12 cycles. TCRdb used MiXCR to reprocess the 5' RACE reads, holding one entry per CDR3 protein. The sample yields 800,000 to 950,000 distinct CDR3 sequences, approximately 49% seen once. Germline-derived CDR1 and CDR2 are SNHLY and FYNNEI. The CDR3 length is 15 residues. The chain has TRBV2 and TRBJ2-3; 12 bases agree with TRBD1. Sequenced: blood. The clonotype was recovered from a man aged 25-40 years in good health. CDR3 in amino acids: CVSSAGTGGADTQYF. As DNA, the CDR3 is TGTGTCAGCAGCGCCGGGACAGGGGGCGCAGATACGCAGTATTTT. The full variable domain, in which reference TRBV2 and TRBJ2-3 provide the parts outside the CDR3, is EPEVTQTPSHQVTQMGQEVILRCVPISNHLYFYWYRQILGQKVEFLVSFYNNEISEKSEIFDDQFSVERPDGSNFTLKIRSTKLEDSAMYFCVSSAGTGGADTQYFGPGTRLTVL.